The 14 T cell receptor beta chains listed next were all sequenced from one sample in a study of T cell changes during pregnancy in multiple sclerosis. Some clones are missing from TCRdb's copy, which holds only in-frame ones; the method was immunoSEQ multiplex PCR. The sample carries tens of thousands of clones, roughly nine tenths recorded once. The sequences come from peripheral blood, collected in the second trimester of pregnancy. The receptor set was obtained from a female donor in good health, enrolled as a control in a pregnancy study.

The genes are TRBV4-1 and TRBJ1-1, with D possibly TRBD1 on 6 matching bases. From germline, CDR1 is MGHRA and CDR2 YSYEKL. Between the trimmed V and J ends, which lost 3 bases and 10 bases, there was a span of 24 bases. This CDR3 spans 16 amino acids. The CDR3 here is CASSQRSSQGALTAFF. In nucleotides, the CDR3 is TGCGCCAGCAGCCAGCGATCTTCACAGGGAGCCCTGACAGCTTTCTTT.

The genes are TRBV11-2 and TRBJ1-5; D remains unclear. The CDR3 consists of 12 residues. In germline, CDR1 is SGHAT, CDR2 FQNNGV. Trimming cost V 4 bases and J 7 bases, with 8 bases left between them. CDR3 sequence reads: CASSSPVQPQHF. CDR3 DNA sequence: TGTGCCAGCAGCTCTCCCGTCCAGCCCCAGCATTTT.

This clone is a singleton in its sample. The V gene is TRBV4-1, the J gene TRBJ2-1; TRBD2 aligns across 13 bases. From germline, CDR1 is MGHRA and CDR2 YSYEKL. V shed 3 bases and J 3 bases; nucleotides not matched to a gene: 8. This CDR3 region has 18 residues. The CDR3 sequence is CASSQPPTSGGLYNEQFF. The CDR3 DNA is TGCGCCAGCAGCCAGCCTCCGACTAGCGGGGGGCTCTACAATGAGCAGTTCTTC.

The CDR3 protein is CASRKVLALYGYTF. DNA of the CDR3: TGTGCCAGCAGGAAGGTATTAGCCCTCTATGGCTACACCTTC. This chain links TRBV2 with TRBJ1-2; no firm D call. CDR1 SNHLY and CDR2 FYNNEI come from the germline V gene. Trimming left V 6 bases short and J 4 bases short, with 15 bases between. This CDR3 contains 14 residues.

The V and J genes are TRBV29-1 and TRBJ2-7; D gene ambiguous. The CDR3 contains 15 residues. Germline V gene data show CDR1 as SQVTM and CDR2 as ANQGSEA. The germline V and J ends were trimmed by 3 bases and 3 bases, with 18 bases remaining between them. The chain's CDR3 is CSVEQTQRLNYEQYF. CDR3 DNA sequence: TGCAGCGTTGAGCAAACTCAGAGGCTTAACTACGAGCAGTACTTC.

The J gene is TRBJ2-5, the V gene TRBV12-5, with 11 bases aligning to TRBD1. The CDR3 length is 16 residues. V trimming: 1 base; J trimming: 2 bases; junction bases outside the gene matches: 3. Per the germline V gene, CDR1 is LGHNT and CDR2 is FRNRAP. CDR3 sequence: CASGLGDRGRQETQYF. CDR3 coding DNA: TGTGCTAGTGGTTTGGGGGACAGGGGGAGACAAGAGACCCAGTACTTC.

The chain has TRBV5-6 and TRBJ1-3; 7 bases are a match to TRBD1. V trimming: 2 bases; J trimming: 0 bases; junction bases outside the gene matches: 2. The CDR3 runs 15 residues. The germline V gene encodes CDR1 SGHDT and CDR2 YYEEEE. For the CDR3, the DNA is TGTGCCAGCAGCTTCGACAGGGCCTCTGGAAACACCATATATTTT. Encoded protein: CASSFDRASGNTIYF.

J is TRBJ1-4 and V is TRBV2; D uncertain. CDR3 length: 12 amino acids. CDR1 is SNHLY, CDR2 FYNNEI, per germline. V lost 7 bases and J lost 5, with 8 bases in between. In DNA form, the CDR3 reads TGTGCCAGCAATGGTCAGAATGAAAAACTGTTTTTT. Translated, it gives CASNGQNEKLFF. The full variable domain, in which reference TRBV2 and TRBJ1-4 provide the parts outside the CDR3, is EPEVTQTPSHQVTQMGQEVILRCVPISNHLYFYWYRQILGQKVEFLVSFYNNEISEKSEIFDDQFSVERPDGSNFTLKIRSTKLEDSAMYFCASNGQNEKLFFGSGTQLSVL.

This rearrangement joins TRBV7-9 to TRBJ1-2; D might be TRBD1 (6 bases). The CDR3 loop spans 15 amino acids. Germline V gives CDR1 SEHNR, CDR2 FQNEAQ (reference sequence). Trimming stripped 4 bases from V and 8 bases from J, with 20 bases between. CDR3 bases: TGTGCCAGCAGCTCCCAGGCGGGGGGGCGTCAGGGCTACACCTTC. Amino acid sequence: CASSSQAGGRQGYTF. The entire variable domain, with the rest obtained from reference TRBV7-9 and TRBJ1-2, is as follows: DTGVSQNPRHKITKRGQNVTFRCDPISEHNRLYWYRQTLGQGPEFLTYFQNEAQLEKSRLLSDRFSAERPKGSFSTLEIQRTEQGDSAMYLCASSSQAGGRQGYTFGSGTRLTVV.

CDR3 loop: CASGLVGSGGAGELFF. CDR3 coding DNA: TGTGCTAGTGGTTTGGTTGGGAGCGGGGGTGCCGGGGAGCTGTTTTTT. This sequence joins TRBV12-5 and TRBJ2-2; 8 bases align to TRBD2. Trimming cost V 0 bases and J 6 bases; bases outside gene matches: 6. The CDR3 loop spans 16 amino acids. Germline CDR1 is LGHNT and CDR2 is FRNRAP.

With regard to this clone: The junction shows a germline mismatch at one end, possibly a read error. The V gene is TRBV7-8, the J gene TRBJ1-4; tentatively, D is TRBD1 (6 bases). The CDR3 totals 15 residues. The V gene's germline CDR1 is SGHVS and CDR2 FQNEAQ. CDR3 loop: CASSSEQGTHEKLFF. The DNA for the CDR3 is TGTGCCAGCAGCTCAGAACAGGGAACTCATGAAAAACTGTTTTTT.

V is TRBV19 and J is TRBJ2-7, with a tentative D call TRBD1 (5 bases). The CDR3 consists of 11 residues. V was shortened by 6 bases and J by 8 bases, with 11 bases between the two germline ends. Germline CDR1 is LNHDA and CDR2 is SQIVND (reference sequence). The CDR3 coding sequence is TGTGCCAGTAGGCAGGGCTCAAAGCAGTACTTC. This sequence encodes CASRQGSKQYF. The variable domain in full, completed from reference TRBV19 and TRBJ2-7, reads DGGITQSPKYLFRKEGQNVTLSCEQNLNHDAMYWYRQDPGQGLRLIYYSQIVNDFQKGDIAEGYSVSREKKESFPLTVTSAQKNPTAFYLCASRQGSKQYFGPGTRLTVT.

V is TRBV4-1 and J is TRBJ2-3; 7 bases are shared with TRBD1. Germline trimming cut 3 bases from V and 2 bases from J; bases unmatched to any gene: 5. Germline V gene lookup returns CDR1 MGHRA and CDR2 YSYEKL. The CDR3 contains 15 residues. CDR3 DNA sequence: TGCGCCAGCAGCCATCGACAGGGCCACACAGATACGCAGTATTTT. Translating gives CASSHRQGHTDTQYF.

This clone was observed a few times. The gene calls are TRBV19 and TRBJ1-5; TRBD1 agrees at 8 bases. This CDR3 has 16 amino acids. CDR1 and CDR2 (germline): LNHDA, SQIVND (reference sequence). The V and J ends lost 6 bases and 7 bases, in that order; junction bases with no gene match: 14. CDR3 loop: CASRTSINRGEQPQHF. The CDR3 DNA reads TGTGCCAGTAGGACTTCTATTAACAGGGGGGAGCAGCCCCAGCATTTT.